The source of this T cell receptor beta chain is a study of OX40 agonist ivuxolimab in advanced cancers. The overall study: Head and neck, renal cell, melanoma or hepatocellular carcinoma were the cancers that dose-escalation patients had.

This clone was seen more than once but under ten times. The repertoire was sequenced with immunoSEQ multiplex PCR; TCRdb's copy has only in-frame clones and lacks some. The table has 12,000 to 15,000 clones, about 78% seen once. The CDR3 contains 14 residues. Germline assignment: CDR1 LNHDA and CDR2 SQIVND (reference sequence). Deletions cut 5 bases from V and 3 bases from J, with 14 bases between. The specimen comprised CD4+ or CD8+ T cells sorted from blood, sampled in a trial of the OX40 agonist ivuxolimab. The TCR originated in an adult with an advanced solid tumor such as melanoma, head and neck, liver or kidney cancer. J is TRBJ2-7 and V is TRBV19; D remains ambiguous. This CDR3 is CASSWAQGGYEQYF. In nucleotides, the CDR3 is TGTGCCAGTAGTTGGGCCCAAGGCGGCTACGAGCAGTACTTC.